This TCR beta chain was profiled in a study of cytomegalovirus exposure and HLA in healthy donors. The study, taken as a whole, reports: Follow-up analysis seemed to connect common viral pathogens with several of the most significant clusters identified. In vitro, a few CMV-associated chains proved specific for CMV antigens. There were reportedly fewer N-insertions in an Asian-associated ancestry cluster than the roughly 670-donor mean, in a later analysis.

Turning to this clone: Its target is unknown.

The PCR ran on 60 Vbeta and 13 Jbeta primers. Sequencing used immunoSEQ multiplex PCR; TCRdb keeps in-frame clones, though not all of them. The sample holds about 150,000 clones, 60% to 75% seen once. The CDR3 loop spans 15 amino acids. V trimming: 1 base; J trimming: 7 bases; junction bases outside the gene matches: 7. The germline V gene has CDR1 SGHAT and CDR2 FQNNGV. The chain is built from TRBV11-2 and TRBJ1-5; TRBD1 aligns across 7 bases. The source is a young man in good health and CMV-seronegative. Material for sequencing was PBMCs. Here the CDR3 DNA reads TGTGCCAGCAGCTTAGGTGTCAGGGGGGACCAGCCCCAGCATTTT. It yields the protein CASSLGVRGDQPQHF.